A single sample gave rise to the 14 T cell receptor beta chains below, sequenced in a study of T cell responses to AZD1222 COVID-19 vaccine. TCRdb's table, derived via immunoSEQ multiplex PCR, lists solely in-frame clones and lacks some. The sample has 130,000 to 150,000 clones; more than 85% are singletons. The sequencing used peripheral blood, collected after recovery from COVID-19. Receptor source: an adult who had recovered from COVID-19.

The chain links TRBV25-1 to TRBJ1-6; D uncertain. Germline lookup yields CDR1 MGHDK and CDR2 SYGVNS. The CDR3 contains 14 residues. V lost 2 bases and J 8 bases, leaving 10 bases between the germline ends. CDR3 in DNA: TGTGCCAGCAGTGAACCATACCTAGATTCACCCCTCCACTTT. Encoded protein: CASSEPYLDSPLHF.

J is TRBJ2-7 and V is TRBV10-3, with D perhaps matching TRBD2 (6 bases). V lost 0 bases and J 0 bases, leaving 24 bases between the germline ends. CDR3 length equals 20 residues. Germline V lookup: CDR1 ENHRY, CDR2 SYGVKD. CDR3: CAISESGGSTSSFSSYEQYF. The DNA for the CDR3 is TGTGCCATCAGTGAGTCGGGGGGAAGTACGAGTAGTTTCAGCTCCTACGAGCAGTACTTC.

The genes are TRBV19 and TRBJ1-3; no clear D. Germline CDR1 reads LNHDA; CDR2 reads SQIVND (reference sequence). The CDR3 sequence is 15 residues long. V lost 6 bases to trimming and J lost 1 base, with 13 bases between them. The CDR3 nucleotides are TGTGCCAGTAGCCAGGACGGCAGATCTGGAAACACCATATATTTT. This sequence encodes CASSQDGRSGNTIYF. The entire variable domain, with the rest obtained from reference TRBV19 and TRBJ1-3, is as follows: DGGITQSPKYLFRKEGQNVTLSCEQNLNHDAMYWYRQDPGQGLRLIYYSQIVNDFQKGDIAEGYSVSREKKESFPLTVTSAQKNPTAFYLCASSQDGRSGNTIYFGEGSWLTVV.

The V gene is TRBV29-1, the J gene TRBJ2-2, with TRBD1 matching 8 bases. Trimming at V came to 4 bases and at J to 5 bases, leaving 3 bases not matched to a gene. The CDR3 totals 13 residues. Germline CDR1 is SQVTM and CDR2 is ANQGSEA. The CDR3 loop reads CSVVQGATGELFF. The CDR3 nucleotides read TGCAGCGTTGTCCAGGGGGCGACCGGGGAGCTGTTTTTT.

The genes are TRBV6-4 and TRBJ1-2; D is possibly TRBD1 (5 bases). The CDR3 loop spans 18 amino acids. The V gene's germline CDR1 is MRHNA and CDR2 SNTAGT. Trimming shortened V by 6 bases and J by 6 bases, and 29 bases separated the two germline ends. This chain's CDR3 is CASSPRGSGPLSRHGYTF. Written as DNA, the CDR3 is TGTGCCAGCAGCCCCCGGGGGTCCGGACCGCTTAGCCGTCATGGCTACACCTTC.

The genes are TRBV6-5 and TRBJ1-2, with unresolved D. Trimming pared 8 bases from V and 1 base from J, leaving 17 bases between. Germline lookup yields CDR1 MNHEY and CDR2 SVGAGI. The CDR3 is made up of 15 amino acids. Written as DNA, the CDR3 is TGTGCCAGCTGGGTTGGGGAGCGGGTTAACTATGGCTACACCTTC. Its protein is CASWVGERVNYGYTF.

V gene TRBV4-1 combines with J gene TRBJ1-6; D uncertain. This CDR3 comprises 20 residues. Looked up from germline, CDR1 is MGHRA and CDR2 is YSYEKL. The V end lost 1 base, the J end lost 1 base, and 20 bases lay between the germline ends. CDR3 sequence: CASSQVERTAGRSYNSPLHF. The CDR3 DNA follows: TGCGCCAGCAGCCAAGTCGAAAGGACGGCCGGAAGGTCCTATAATTCACCCCTCCACTTT.

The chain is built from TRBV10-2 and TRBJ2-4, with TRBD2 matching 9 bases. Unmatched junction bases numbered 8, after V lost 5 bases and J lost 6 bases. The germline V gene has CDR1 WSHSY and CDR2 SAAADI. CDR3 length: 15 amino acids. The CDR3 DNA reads TGCGCCAGCAGTTTAGCGGGAGAGTCGGGAAACATTCAGTACTTC. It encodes CASSLAGESGNIQYF.

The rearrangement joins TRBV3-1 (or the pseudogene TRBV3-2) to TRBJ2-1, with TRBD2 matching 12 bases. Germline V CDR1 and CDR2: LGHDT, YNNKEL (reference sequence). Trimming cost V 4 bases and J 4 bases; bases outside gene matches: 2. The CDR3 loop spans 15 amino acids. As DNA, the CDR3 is TGTGCCAGCAGCCCCGGGACTAGCGGGTACAATGAGCAGTTCTTC. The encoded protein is CASSPGTSGYNEQFF.

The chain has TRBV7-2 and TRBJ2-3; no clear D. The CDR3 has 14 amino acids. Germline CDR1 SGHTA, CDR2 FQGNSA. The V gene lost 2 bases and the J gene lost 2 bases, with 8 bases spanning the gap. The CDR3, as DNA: TGTGCCAGCAGCTTAATAGAACACACAGATACGCAGTATTTT. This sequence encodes CASSLIEHTDTQYF.

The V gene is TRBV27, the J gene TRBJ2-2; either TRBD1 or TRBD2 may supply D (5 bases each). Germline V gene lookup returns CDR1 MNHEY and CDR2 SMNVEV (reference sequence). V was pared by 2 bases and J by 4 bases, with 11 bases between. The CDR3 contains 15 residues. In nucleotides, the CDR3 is TGTGCCAGCAGTTTACGGGACGTCGGCACCGGGGAGCTGTTTTTT. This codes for CASSLRDVGTGELFF.

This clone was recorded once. The CDR3 bases are TGTGCCAGCAGCAACCGGGACCACGGATCGACTGAAGCTTTCTTT. It codes for CASSNRDHGSTEAFF. The rearrangement joins TRBV9 to TRBJ1-1, with D perhaps matching TRBD1 (5 bases). Germline CDR1 is SGDLS and CDR2 is YYNGEE. The CDR3 covers 15 residues. V was shortened by 4 bases and J by 5 bases, with 18 bases between the two germline ends.

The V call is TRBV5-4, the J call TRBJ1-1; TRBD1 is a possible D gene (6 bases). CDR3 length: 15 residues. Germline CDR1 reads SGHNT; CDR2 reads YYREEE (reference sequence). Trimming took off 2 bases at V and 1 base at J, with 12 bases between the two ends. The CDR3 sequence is CASSFPGHSNTEAFF. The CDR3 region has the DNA TGTGCCAGCAGCTTCCCGGGACACTCGAACACTGAAGCTTTCTTT.

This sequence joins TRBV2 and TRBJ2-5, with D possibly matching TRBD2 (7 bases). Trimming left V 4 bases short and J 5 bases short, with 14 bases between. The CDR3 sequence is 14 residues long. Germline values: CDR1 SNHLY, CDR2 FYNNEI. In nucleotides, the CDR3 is TGTGCCAGCAGTGTGCGGGGGCTTGGGGAGACCCAGTACTTC. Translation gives CASSVRGLGETQYF.